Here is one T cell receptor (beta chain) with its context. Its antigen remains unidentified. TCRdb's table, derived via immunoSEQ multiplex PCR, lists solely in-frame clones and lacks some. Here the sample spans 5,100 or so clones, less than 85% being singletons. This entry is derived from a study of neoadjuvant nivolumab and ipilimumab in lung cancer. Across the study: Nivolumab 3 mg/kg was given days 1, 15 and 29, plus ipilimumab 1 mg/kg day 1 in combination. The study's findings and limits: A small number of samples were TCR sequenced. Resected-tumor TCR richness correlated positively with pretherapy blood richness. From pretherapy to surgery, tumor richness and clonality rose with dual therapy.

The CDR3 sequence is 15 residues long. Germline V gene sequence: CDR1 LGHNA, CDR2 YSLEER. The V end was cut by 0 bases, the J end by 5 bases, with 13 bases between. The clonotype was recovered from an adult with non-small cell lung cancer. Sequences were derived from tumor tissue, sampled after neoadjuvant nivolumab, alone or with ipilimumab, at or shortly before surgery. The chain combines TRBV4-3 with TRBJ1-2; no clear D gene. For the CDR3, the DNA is TGCGCCAGCAGCCAAGAGACGGCAGCGAGTTATGGCTACACCTTC. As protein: CASSQETAASYGYTF.